This TCR beta chain stems from a study of cytomegalovirus exposure and HLA in healthy donors. Study information: Within an early data release were roughly 90 million unique TCRs drawn from HLA-typed donors. Falling in the Caucasian-associated ancestry cluster were 81% of 398 genotyped donors. Study-wide findings and caveats: According to a later analysis, donors in an Asian-associated ancestry cluster reportedly had fewer N-insertions than the roughly 670-donor mean.

V gave up 4 bases and J gave up 7 bases, with 10 bases separating them. Per germline, CDR1 SGHVS and CDR2 FQNEAQ. This CDR3 region has 12 residues. About this clone: Its antigen is unknown.

60 Vbeta and 13 Jbeta primers were used in PCR. Source study methods: Later reanalysis found approximately 76 million unique TCR beta chains, around 11 million of them shared. Profiling relied on immunoSEQ multiplex PCR, and the TCRdb table lists in-frame clones only, not all of them. From that table come the V and J calls and clone size; the DNA was used to work out D and trimming. The data contain approximately 140,000 clones, about 66% of them seen just once; the ten biggest clones take up roughly 1.8%. The chain has TRBV7-8 and TRBJ1-1, with D hard to call. The sequencing input was PBMCs. The clonotype originates from a male donor in good health and CMV-seronegative. CDR3 coding DNA: TGTGCCAGCAGCTATAGGACTTTTGAAGCTTTCTTT. Its protein is CASSYRTFEAFF.